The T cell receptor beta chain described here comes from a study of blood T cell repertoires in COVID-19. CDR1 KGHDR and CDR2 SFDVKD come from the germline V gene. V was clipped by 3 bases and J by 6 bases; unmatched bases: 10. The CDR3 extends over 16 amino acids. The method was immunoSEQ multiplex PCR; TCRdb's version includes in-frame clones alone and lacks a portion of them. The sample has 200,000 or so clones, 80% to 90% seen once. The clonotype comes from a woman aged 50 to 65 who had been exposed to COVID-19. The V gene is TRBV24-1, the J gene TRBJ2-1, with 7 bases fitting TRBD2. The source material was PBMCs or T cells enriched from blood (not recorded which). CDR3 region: CATSDPDSGTLNEQFF. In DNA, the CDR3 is TGTGCCACCAGTGATCCCGACAGCGGGACTCTCAATGAGCAGTTCTTC.